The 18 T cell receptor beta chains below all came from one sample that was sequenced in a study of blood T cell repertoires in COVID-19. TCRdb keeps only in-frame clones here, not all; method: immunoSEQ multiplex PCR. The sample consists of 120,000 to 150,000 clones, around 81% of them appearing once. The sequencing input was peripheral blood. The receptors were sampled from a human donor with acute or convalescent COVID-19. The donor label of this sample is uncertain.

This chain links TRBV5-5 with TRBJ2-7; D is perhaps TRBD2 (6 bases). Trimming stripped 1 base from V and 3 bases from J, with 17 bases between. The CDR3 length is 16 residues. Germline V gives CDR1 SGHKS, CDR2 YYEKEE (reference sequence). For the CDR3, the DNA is TGTGCCAGCAGCTTGACTAGCCGCACTATACGCTACGAGCAGTACGTC. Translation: CASSLTSRTIRYEQYV.

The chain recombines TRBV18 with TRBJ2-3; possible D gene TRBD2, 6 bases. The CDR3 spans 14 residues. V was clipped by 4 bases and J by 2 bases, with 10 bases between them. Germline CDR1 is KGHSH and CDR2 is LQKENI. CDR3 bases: TGTGCCAGCTCACGGGACTCCTTCACAGATACGCAGTATTTT. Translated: CASSRDSFTDTQYF. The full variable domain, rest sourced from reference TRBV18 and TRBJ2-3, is NAGVMQNPRHLVRRRGQEARLRCSPMKGHSHVYWYRQLPEEGLKFMVYLQKENIIDESGMPKERFSAEFPKEGPSILRIQQVVRGDSAAYFCASSRDSFTDTQYFGPGTRLTVL.

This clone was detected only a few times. The CDR3 nucleotides read TGTGCCAGCAGCCAAGAGGGTGGAGGGCGCAATGAGCAGTTCTTC. It specifies CASSQEGGGRNEQFF. This sequence joins TRBV14 and TRBJ2-1; D might be TRBD2 (6 bases). CDR1 and CDR2 from the germline V gene are SGHDN and FVKESK. The CDR3 extends over 15 amino acids. The germline V and J ends were trimmed by 0 bases and 6 bases, with 12 bases remaining between them.

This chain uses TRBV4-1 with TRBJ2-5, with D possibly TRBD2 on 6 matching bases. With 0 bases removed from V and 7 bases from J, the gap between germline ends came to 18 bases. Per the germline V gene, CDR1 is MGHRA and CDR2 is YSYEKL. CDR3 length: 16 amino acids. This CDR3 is CASSQDQLALQGTQYF. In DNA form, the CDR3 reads TGCGCCAGCAGCCAAGATCAACTAGCCCTTCAGGGGACCCAGTACTTC.

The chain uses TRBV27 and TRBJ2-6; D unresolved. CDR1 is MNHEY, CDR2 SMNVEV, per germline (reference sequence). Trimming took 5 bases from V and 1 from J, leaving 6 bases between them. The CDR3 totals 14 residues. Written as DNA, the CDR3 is TGTGCCAGCAGTCCCCGTTCTGGGGCCAACGTCCTGACTTTC. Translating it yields CASSPRSGANVLTF.

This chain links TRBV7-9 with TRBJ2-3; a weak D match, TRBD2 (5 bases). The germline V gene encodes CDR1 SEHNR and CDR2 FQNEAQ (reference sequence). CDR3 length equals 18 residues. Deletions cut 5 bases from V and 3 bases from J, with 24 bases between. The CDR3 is CASSPFGQAAGGTDTQYF. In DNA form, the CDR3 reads TGTGCCAGCAGCCCCTTCGGGCAGGCGGCGGGTGGAACAGATACGCAGTATTTT.

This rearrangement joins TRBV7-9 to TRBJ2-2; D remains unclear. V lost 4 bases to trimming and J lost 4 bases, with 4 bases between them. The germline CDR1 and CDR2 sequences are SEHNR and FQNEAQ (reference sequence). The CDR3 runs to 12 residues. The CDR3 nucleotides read TGTGCCAGCAGCTCAGTCACCGGGGAGCTGTTTTTT. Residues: CASSSVTGELFF.

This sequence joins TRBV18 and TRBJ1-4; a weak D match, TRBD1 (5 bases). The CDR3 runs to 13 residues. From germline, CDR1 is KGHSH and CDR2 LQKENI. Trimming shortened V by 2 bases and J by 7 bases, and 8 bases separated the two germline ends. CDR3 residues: CASSPGAGEKLFF. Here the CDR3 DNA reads TGTGCCAGCTCACCAGGGGCCGGTGAAAAACTGTTTTTT.

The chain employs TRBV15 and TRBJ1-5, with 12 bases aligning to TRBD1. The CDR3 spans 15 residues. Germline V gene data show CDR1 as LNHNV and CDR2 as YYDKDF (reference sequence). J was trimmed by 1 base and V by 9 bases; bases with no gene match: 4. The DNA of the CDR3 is TGTGCCACGGGACAGGGGGCGGAGAGCAATCAGCCCCAGCATTTT. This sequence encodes CATGQGAESNQPQHF.

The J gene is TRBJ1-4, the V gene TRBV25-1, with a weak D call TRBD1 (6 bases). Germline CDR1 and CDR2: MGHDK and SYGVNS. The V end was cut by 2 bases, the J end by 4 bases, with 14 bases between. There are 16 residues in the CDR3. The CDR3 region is CASSEATDSFNEKLFF. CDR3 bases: TGTGCCAGCAGTGAAGCTACGGACAGTTTTAATGAAAAACTGTTTTTT.

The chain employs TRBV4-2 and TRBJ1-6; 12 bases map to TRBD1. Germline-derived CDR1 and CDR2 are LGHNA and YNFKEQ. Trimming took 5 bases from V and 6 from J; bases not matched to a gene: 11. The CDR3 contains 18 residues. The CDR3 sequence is CASSAGGTGGEFNSPLHF. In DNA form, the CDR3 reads TGTGCCAGCAGCGCCGGAGGGACAGGGGGCGAATTTAATTCACCCCTCCACTTT.

The CDR3 DNA reads as TGTGCCACCAGTGATTCAATGACAGAACCCTACAATGAGCAGTTCTTC. This translates into CATSDSMTEPYNEQFF. The V gene is TRBV24-1, the J gene TRBJ2-1, with D perhaps matching TRBD1 (5 bases). The CDR3 loop spans 16 amino acids. Germline V CDR1 and CDR2: KGHDR, SFDVKD. Trimming took 2 bases from V and 2 from J, leaving 12 bases between them.

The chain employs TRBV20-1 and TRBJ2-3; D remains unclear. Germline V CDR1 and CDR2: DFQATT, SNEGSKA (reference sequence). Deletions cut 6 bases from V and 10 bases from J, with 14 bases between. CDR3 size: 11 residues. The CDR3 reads CSAHVQTSQYF. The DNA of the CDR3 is TGCAGTGCCCACGTCCAGACTTCGCAGTATTTT.

In DNA, the CDR3 is TGTGCCAGCAGCGTGTTAGTCTCGGGGATCTCTGGGGCCAACGTCCTGACTTTC. Encoded protein: CASSVLVSGISGANVLTF. The chain has TRBV11-2 and TRBJ2-6; D perhaps matches TRBD2 (5 bases). V lost 5 bases and J 0 bases, leaving 17 bases between the germline ends. Germline CDR1 SGHAT, CDR2 FQNNGV. CDR3 length: 18 amino acids.

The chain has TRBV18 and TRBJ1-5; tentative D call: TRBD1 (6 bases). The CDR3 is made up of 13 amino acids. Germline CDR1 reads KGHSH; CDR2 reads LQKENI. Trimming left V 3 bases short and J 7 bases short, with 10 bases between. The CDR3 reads CASSPHRDQPQHF. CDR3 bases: TGTGCCAGCTCACCTCACAGGGACCAGCCCCAGCATTTT.

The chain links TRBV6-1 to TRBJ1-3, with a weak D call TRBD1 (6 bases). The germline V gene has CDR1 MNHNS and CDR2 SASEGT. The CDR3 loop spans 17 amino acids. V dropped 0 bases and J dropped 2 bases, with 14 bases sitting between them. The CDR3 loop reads CASSEARGGQAGNTIYF. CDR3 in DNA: TGTGCCAGCAGTGAAGCCCGGGGGGGGCAGGCTGGAAACACCATATATTTT.

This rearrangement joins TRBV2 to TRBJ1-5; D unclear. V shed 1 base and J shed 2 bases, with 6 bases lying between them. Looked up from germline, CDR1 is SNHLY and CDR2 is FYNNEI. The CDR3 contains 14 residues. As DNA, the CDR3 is TGTGCCAGCAGTGAAGGGCGGGGCAATCAGCCCCAGCATTTT. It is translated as CASSEGRGNQPQHF.

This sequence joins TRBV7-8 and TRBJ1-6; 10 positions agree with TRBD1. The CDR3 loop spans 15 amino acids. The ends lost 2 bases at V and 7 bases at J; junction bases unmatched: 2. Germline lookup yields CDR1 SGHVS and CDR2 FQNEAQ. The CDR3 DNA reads TGTGCCAGCAGCTTAAGGGGACAGGGGAATTCACCCCTCCACTTT. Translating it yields CASSLRGQGNSPLHF.